Below, 7 T cell receptor beta chains from the same sample are listed, as sequenced in a study of control samples from healthy donors and cancer patients. Libraries were prepared by immunoSEQ multiplex PCR; TCRdb keeps only in-frame clonotypes and omits some of them. The sample has over 70,000 clones; approximately 88% are singletons. The specimen was PBMCs. The receptors were sampled from a woman between 45 and 60 years old with colorectal cancer.

This clone appeared a single time. V gene TRBV15 combines with J gene TRBJ1-6, with D uncertain. Germline lookup yields CDR1 LNHNV and CDR2 YYDKDF (reference sequence). The V end was cut by 1 base, the J end by 11 bases, with 9 bases between. CDR3 size: 13 residues. The CDR3 here is CATSRGERTPLHF. Here the CDR3 DNA reads TGTGCCACCAGCAGAGGGGAGAGAACACCCCTCCACTTT.

The rearrangement uses TRBV25-1 and TRBJ1-1; maybe TRBD1 (6 bases). The V and J ends lost 5 bases and 6 bases respectively, with 16 bases between them. The CDR3 runs to 14 residues. In germline, CDR1 is MGHDK, CDR2 SYGVNS. CDR3 residues: CASSTDRFGAEAFF. The CDR3 DNA sequence: TGTGCCAGCAGTACTGACAGGTTTGGCGCTGAAGCTTTCTTT.

This clone was found a few times. This chain's CDR3 is CASSMDRGGTDTQYF. CDR3 nucleotide sequence: TGTGCCAGTAGTATGGACAGGGGGGGTACAGATACGCAGTATTTT. The chain carries TRBV19 and TRBJ2-3, with 10 bases identical to TRBD1. With 3 bases clipped from V and 3 bases from J, the junction kept 3 bases outside the gene matches. The CDR3 is 15 residues long. Germline CDR1 and CDR2: LNHDA and SQIVND (reference sequence).

V gene TRBV13 combines with J gene TRBJ2-3, with 8 bases that match TRBD2. Germline V gives CDR1 PRHDT, CDR2 FYEKMQ (reference sequence). Losses at the gene ends were 2 bases for V and 7 bases for J; bases not matched to a gene: 5. The CDR3 length is 14 residues. CDR3 nucleotide sequence: TGTGCCAGCAGCTTAAAAGCGGGGGCCTATACGCAGTATTTT. Translated: CASSLKAGAYTQYF.

The chain employs TRBV30 and TRBJ1-2, with 7 bases identical to TRBD1. Trimming took 2 bases from V and 2 from J; bases not matched to a gene: 8. Germline CDR1 GTSNPN, CDR2 SVGIG (reference sequence). The CDR3 contains 15 residues. The chain's CDR3 is CAWSSRQGLNYGYTF. CDR3 nucleotide sequence: TGTGCCTGGAGTTCAAGACAGGGCCTAAACTATGGCTACACCTTC.

The V call is TRBV24-1, the J call TRBJ1-1; a possible D gene is TRBD1 (6 bases). CDR1 is KGHDR and CDR2 is SFDVKD in the germline V gene. The CDR3 runs to 15 residues. V was pared by 4 bases and J by 2 bases, with 13 bases between. The CDR3 spells CATSDSGQTNTEAFF. The CDR3, as DNA: TGTGCCACCAGTGACTCCGGACAGACCAACACTGAAGCTTTCTTT.

The chain uses TRBV7-2 and TRBJ2-3, with no clear D. Trimming pared 2 bases from V and 4 bases from J, leaving 10 bases between. There are 14 residues in the CDR3. Per the germline V gene, CDR1 is SGHTA and CDR2 is FQGNSA. The CDR3, as DNA: TGTGCCAGCAGCTTAAAGGGCCGCCCAGATACGCAGTATTTT. Translating it yields CASSLKGRPDTQYF. Complete variable domain (other parts from reference TRBV7-2 and TRBJ2-3): GAGVSQSPSNKVTEKGKDVELRCDPISGHTALYWYRQSLGQGLEFLIYFQGNSAPDKSGLPSDRFSAERTGGSVSTLTIQRTQQEDSAVYLCASSLKGRPDTQYFGPGTRLTVL.